This TCR beta chain was retrieved from a study of blood T cells in healthy people across ages. A second PCR, run for roughly 7 to 12 cycles, used a sample-barcoded 5' primer plus a J-beta primer mix. From the 5' RACE reads, TCRdb called clonotypes with MiXCR, one entry per CDR3 protein. The data show approximately 800,000 distinct CDR3 sequences, under 80% seen once. CDR1 and CDR2 (germline): LGHNA, YNFKEQ. The CDR3 sequence is 17 residues long. V dropped 1 base and J dropped 6; count of bases not matched to a gene: 8. Study results and caveats: Diversity estimates from one million T cells were considered underestimates.

This clonotype was observed a single time. Its specificity is not known. V gene TRBV4-2 combines with J gene TRBJ2-3, with 12 bases that match TRBD2. The receptor comes from a man younger than 45 in good health. The sample taken for sequencing was blood. The CDR3 spells CASSQGLAGALRDTQYF. CDR3 coding DNA: TGTGCCAGCAGCCAAGGACTAGCGGGGGCCTTAAGGGATACGCAGTATTTT.